There are a few counts of the clone carrying this TCR beta chain. This sample was included in a study of patients and donors after allogeneic stem cell transplantation. Germline CDR1 reads DFQATT; CDR2 reads SNEGSKA (reference sequence). V was cut by 3 bases and J by 7 bases, with 12 bases left in between. This CDR3 is 12 amino acids long. TCRdb re-derived calls from the RT-PCR reads in MiXCR, one entry per CDR3 protein. The sample lists tens of thousands of distinct CDR3 sequences; around 28% were seen once. This TCR was sampled from a human donor who was either an allogeneic HSCT recipient or a stem cell or donor lymphocyte infusion donor (not recorded which). It is not recorded whose cells these are; they may come from a transplant donor. The sample taken for sequencing was blood, either unsorted or a sorted T cell fraction (not recorded which). V and J are TRBV20-1 and TRBJ1-1; D is ambiguous. CDR3 region: CSASPREGEAFF. The CDR3 DNA reads TGCAGTGCTAGTCCCCGGGAAGGTGAAGCTTTCTTT.